The 7 T cell receptor beta chains below come from one sample, sequenced in a study of radiation and T cells in renal cell carcinoma (dated by TCRdb to 2018 to 2020). Library preparation used the immunoSEQ multiplex PCR assay. The immuneACCESS repertoire file appears here via TCRdb, limited to in-frame rearrangements. These files lack a portion of the clones; in checked studies, under half of the deficit traces to unresolved V genes, and the cause of the others is not known. The sample data list more than 95,000 clones, and over 75% of these were observed just once. Of the sample, about 5.3% falls within the top ten clones. Taken with the paper, the label for time point translates to: blood 2 weeks post-SBRT. The sample's treatment or condition label, in plain terms: 15 Gy SBRT to primary tumor, nephrectomy 4 weeks later. The starting material was blood, obtained from a patient whose treatment included radiotherapy and nephrectomy. The receptors here all came from a man aged 50-59 years with renal cell carcinoma.

The V and J genes are TRBV7-2 and TRBJ1-6; maybe TRBD1 (6 bases). The CDR3 is 16 amino acids. V gave up 4 bases and J gave up 5 bases, with 15 bases separating them. Germline V gene lookup returns CDR1 SGHTA and CDR2 FQGNSA. In DNA form, the CDR3 reads TGTGCCAGCAGCTCTTGGAGGCAGGGGAATAATTCACCCCTCCACTTT. This codes for CASSSWRQGNNSPLHF.

The chain has TRBV15 and TRBJ2-7; D possibly matches TRBD1 or TRBD2 (7 bases each). The ends were cut back, 2 bases at V and 3 bases at J, with 17 bases in the middle. Germline V CDR1 and CDR2: LNHNV, YYDKDF (reference sequence). This CDR3 is 16 amino acids long. This CDR3 reads CATSRSGGGGYYEQYF. The CDR3 DNA reads as TGTGCCACCAGCAGATCCGGGGGAGGGGGCTACTACGAGCAGTACTTC.

CDR3 nucleotide sequence: TGTGCTAGTGGTTTCTCCTCCGAAGCTTTCTTT. It specifies CASGFSSEAFF. The chain has TRBV12-5 and TRBJ1-1; unclear D gene. Trimming pared 3 bases from V and 8 bases from J, leaving 7 bases between. The CDR3 is 11 residues long. Germline CDR1 and CDR2: LGHNT and FRNRAP.

With regard to this clone: A junction end diverges from the germline sequence, so it may reflect a read error. DNA for the CDR3: TGTGCCAGTAGATTCTTTCTTCCCTCTTTT. This sequence encodes CASRFFLPSF. This chain uses TRBV19 with TRBJ1-1; unclear D gene. This CDR3 comprises 10 residues. Germline assignment: CDR1 LNHDA and CDR2 SQIVND (reference sequence). Variable domain in full (rest from reference TRBV19 and TRBJ1-1): DGGITQSPKYLFRKEGQNVTLSCEQNLNHDAMYWYRQDPGQGLRLIYYSQIVNDFQKGDIAEGYSVSREKKESFPLTVTSAQKNPTAFYLCASRFFLPSFGQGTRLTVV.

The CDR3 coding sequence is TGTGCCAGCAGCTTTGGGGGGTACGAGCAGTACTTC. Protein sequence: CASSFGGYEQYF. The gene calls are TRBV5-6 and TRBJ2-7; TRBD2 is a possible D gene (6 bases). The V end was cut by 2 bases, the J end by 4 bases, with 7 bases between. The germline V gene has CDR1 SGHDT and CDR2 YYEEEE. This CDR3 region has 12 residues. The entire variable domain, with the rest obtained from reference TRBV5-6 and TRBJ2-7, is as follows: DAGVTQSPTHLIKTRGQQVTLRCSPKSGHDTVSWYQQALGQGPQFIFQYYEEEERQRGNFPDRFSGHQFPNYSSELNVNALLLGDSALYLCASSFGGYEQYFGPGTRLTVT.

The chain uses TRBV6-1 and TRBJ2-5; D is unclear. CDR3 length equals 14 residues. The germline CDR1 and CDR2 sequences are MNHNS and SASEGT. Trimming cost V 2 bases and J 3 bases, with 10 bases left between them. The CDR3 sequence is CASSEFLGKETQYF. The DNA for the CDR3 is TGTGCCAGCAGTGAATTTCTGGGGAAAGAGACCCAGTACTTC.

This clone has only a few counts. The chain carries TRBV11-2 and TRBJ1-2; D gene uncertain. Germline V gene data show CDR1 as SGHAT and CDR2 as FQNNGV. With 5 bases removed from V and 4 bases from J, the gap between germline ends came to 23 bases. The length of the CDR3 is 17 residues. CDR3 sequence reads: CASSVGSGFPRPYGYTF. CDR3 bases: TGTGCCAGCAGCGTAGGATCCGGGTTCCCAAGGCCCTATGGCTACACCTTC.